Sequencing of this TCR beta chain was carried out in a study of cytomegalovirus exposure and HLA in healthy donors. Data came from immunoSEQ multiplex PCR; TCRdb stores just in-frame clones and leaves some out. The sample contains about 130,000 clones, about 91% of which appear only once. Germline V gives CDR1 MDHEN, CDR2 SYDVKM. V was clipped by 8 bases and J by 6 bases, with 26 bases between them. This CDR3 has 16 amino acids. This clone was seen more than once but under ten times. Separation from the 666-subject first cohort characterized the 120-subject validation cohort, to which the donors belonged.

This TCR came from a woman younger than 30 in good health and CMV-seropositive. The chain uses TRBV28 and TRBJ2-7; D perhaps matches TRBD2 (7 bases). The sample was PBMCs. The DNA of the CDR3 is TGTGCCAGCCCCCCGGGGGGCAGTTGGGGAGTGGGCGAGCAGTACTTC. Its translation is CASPPGGSWGVGEQYF.